This T cell receptor beta chain originates from a study of T cells in localized non-small cell lung cancer. Sequencing used immunoSEQ multiplex PCR; TCRdb keeps in-frame clones, though not all of them. Among roughly 26,000 clones, approximately 90% were seen once, and the ten largest hold roughly 13%. The CDR3 sequence is 15 residues long. The germline V and J ends were trimmed by 3 bases and 8 bases, with 19 bases remaining between them. Germline V CDR1 and CDR2: MDHEN, SYDVKM. V gene TRBV28 combines with J gene TRBJ1-2; D might be TRBD1 (5 bases). The specimen comprised peripheral blood, sampled before any cancer treatment. The receptor was isolated from a female donor older than 55 with stage II squamous cell lung carcinoma. The CDR3 DNA is TGTGCCAGCAGTTTCTCACACGAGGGGCTGGGAGGCTACACCTTC. It codes for CASSFSHEGLGGYTF.